A selection of T cell receptor beta chains follows, all from one sample in a study of cytomegalovirus exposure and HLA in healthy donors. Produced via immunoSEQ multiplex PCR; TCRdb's table is partial and in-frame only. The sample consists of around 190,000 clones, around 77% of them appearing once. Sequencing used PBMCs. The receptors were sampled from a woman aged 25 to 39 in good health and CMV-seronegative. The CDR3 runs from the conserved cysteine through the conserved F or W. The D gene is left open where the match is weak. Not every row has a clone size; where given, it reads once, few, many or a size class.

d_call: NA
clone_size: once
v_call: TRBV5-4
j_call: TRBJ2-3
cdr3_nt: TGTGCCAGCAGCTTGCGGACAGGCACAGATACGCAGTATTTT
cdr3_aa: CASSLRTGTDTQYF

d_call: TRBD1
clone_size: NA
v_call: TRBV4-1
j_call: TRBJ2-1
cdr3_nt: TGCGCCAGCAGCCACTCTCGGACAGGGGCGCACGGCAACAATGAGCAGTTCTTC
cdr3_aa: CASSHSRTGAHGNNEQFF

d_call: NA
clone_size: NA
v_call: TRBV19
j_call: TRBJ1-5
cdr3_nt: TGTGCCAGTAGTATTTTTTCGGGCGGGCAGCCCCAGCATTTT
cdr3_aa: CASSIFSGGQPQHF

d_call: TRBD2
clone_size: few
v_call: TRBV12-5
j_call: TRBJ2-5
cdr3_nt: TGTGCTAGTGGTTTGAGGCTAGCGGGGGGCGAGGAGACCCAGTACTTC
cdr3_aa: CASGLRLAGGEETQYF

d_call: NA
clone_size: NA
v_call: TRBV6-6
j_call: TRBJ1-1
cdr3_nt: TGTGCCAGCAGTTACCCGACTACAGGGCTGAACACTGAAGCTTTCTTT
cdr3_aa: CASSYPTTGLNTEAFF

d_call: TRBD1
clone_size: NA
v_call: TRBV5-4
j_call: TRBJ2-3
cdr3_nt: TGTGCCAGCAGCTTGAATAGGGGGCTGGATACGCAGTATTTT
cdr3_aa: CASSLNRGLDTQYF

d_call: NA
clone_size: few
v_call: TRBV15
j_call: TRBJ2-7
cdr3_nt: TGTGCCACCAGCGGGAGACAGGAGACCTACGAGCAGTACTTC
cdr3_aa: CATSGRQETYEQYF

d_call: NA
clone_size: NA
v_call: TRBV4-2
j_call: TRBJ2-1
cdr3_nt: TGTGCCAGCAGCCAAGAGTGGGCACGCGAGCAGTTCTTC
cdr3_aa: CASSQEWAREQFF

d_call: NA
clone_size: NA
v_call: TRBV7-3
j_call: TRBJ1-6
cdr3_nt: TGTGCCAGCAGCGCGCTCTATAATTCACCCCTCCACTTT
cdr3_aa: CASSALYNSPLHF

d_call: TRBD1
clone_size: NA
v_call: TRBV7-9
j_call: TRBJ2-5
cdr3_nt: TGTGCCAGCAGCCTCAGGACAGGGTGGGCCCAAGAGACCCAGTACTTC
cdr3_aa: CASSLRTGWAQETQYF

d_call: NA
clone_size: NA
v_call: TRBV7-9
j_call: TRBJ2-1
cdr3_nt: TGTTCCAGCAGCCTCACAGGGAATCGGAATGAGCAGTTCTTC
cdr3_aa: CSSSLTGNRNEQFF

d_call: NA
clone_size: NA
v_call: TRBV9
j_call: TRBJ1-2
cdr3_nt: TGTGCCAGCAGCGTAGGGGGGGTAGTCTATGGCTACACCTTC
cdr3_aa: CASSVGGVVYGYTF

d_call: NA
clone_size: NA
v_call: TRBV5-6
j_call: TRBJ2-7
cdr3_nt: TGTGCCAGCAGCCCGGACAGAAGAGCCTACGAGCAGTACTTC
cdr3_aa: CASSPDRRAYEQYF

d_call: NA
clone_size: few
v_call: TRBV19
j_call: TRBJ2-3
cdr3_nt: TGTGCCAGTAGTATAGTCGCTCCACTGGGCACGCAGTATTTT
cdr3_aa: CASSIVAPLGTQYF

d_call: NA
clone_size: NA
v_call: TRBV7-9
j_call: TRBJ1-2
cdr3_nt: TGTTCCAGCAGCTCGGACAGCTATGGCTACACCTTC
cdr3_aa: CSSSSDSYGYTF

d_call: TRBD1
clone_size: NA
v_call: TRBV5-5
j_call: TRBJ2-7
cdr3_nt: TGTGCCAGCAGGGCCGGGACAGGGTTCTTCTACGAGCAGTACTTC
cdr3_aa: CASRAGTGFFYEQYF

d_call: TRBD2
clone_size: NA
v_call: TRBV27
j_call: TRBJ2-1
cdr3_nt: TGTGCCAGCAGTTTCCCCCATCCCGGGACTAGCGGGAGTAATATTTACAATGAGCAGTTCTTC
cdr3_aa: CASSFPHPGTSGSNIYNEQFF

d_call: TRBD1
clone_size: once
v_call: TRBV7-9
j_call: TRBJ2-7
cdr3_nt: TGTTCCAGCAGCTTAATAGGGACAGGGGCCTACGAGCAGTACTTC
cdr3_aa: CSSSLIGTGAYEQYF

d_call: NA
clone_size: NA
v_call: TRBV7-2
j_call: TRBJ1-3
cdr3_nt: TGTGCCAGCAGCTTAGTTCCGGGGGCTGGAAACACCATATATTTT
cdr3_aa: CASSLVPGAGNTIYF

d_call: NA
clone_size: NA
v_call: TRBV6-5
j_call: TRBJ1-2
cdr3_nt: TGTGCCAGCCGGACTCCAGAAACCGGATATGGCTACACCTTC
cdr3_aa: CASRTPETGYGYTF

d_call: NA
clone_size: NA
v_call: TRBV27
j_call: TRBJ2-7
cdr3_nt: TGTGCCAGCTCTCTAGGGAACAGGGAAACAGAGCAGTACTTC
cdr3_aa: CASSLGNRETEQYF

d_call: NA
clone_size: NA
v_call: TRBV6-1
j_call: TRBJ2-7
cdr3_nt: TGTGCCAGCAGTGAGGGGGGTTCCTACGAGCAGTACTTC
cdr3_aa: CASSEGGSYEQYF

d_call: TRBD2
clone_size: NA
v_call: TRBV9
j_call: TRBJ2-1
cdr3_nt: TGTGCCAGCAGCGGTTGGGGGGGCTCCTACAATGAGCAGTTCTTC
cdr3_aa: CASSGWGGSYNEQFF

d_call: TRBD2
clone_size: NA
v_call: TRBV15
j_call: TRBJ2-1
cdr3_nt: TGTGCCACCAGCAGAGCTAGCGGGAGTGTCAATGAGCAGTTCTTC
cdr3_aa: CATSRASGSVNEQFF

d_call: NA
clone_size: NA
v_call: TRBV6-5
j_call: TRBJ1-2
cdr3_nt: TGTGCCAGCAGTCCCTCAGGGTTTGGCTACACCTTC
cdr3_aa: CASSPSGFGYTF

d_call: NA
clone_size: once
v_call: TRBV2
j_call: TRBJ2-2
cdr3_nt: TGTGCCAGCGTCAGGAACACCGGGGAGCTGTTTTTT
cdr3_aa: CASVRNTGELFF

d_call: TRBD1
clone_size: once
v_call: TRBV7-2
j_call: TRBJ2-3
cdr3_nt: TGTGCCAGCAGCTTAGGCCCCCGGACAGGACCAGATACGCAGTATTTT
cdr3_aa: CASSLGPRTGPDTQYF

d_call: TRBD1
clone_size: NA
v_call: TRBV19
j_call: TRBJ2-7
cdr3_nt: TGTGCCAGTAGTATGGTATGGGACAGCTCGACGTCCTCCTACGAGCAGTACTTC
cdr3_aa: CASSMVWDSSTSSYEQYF

d_call: NA
clone_size: NA
v_call: TRBV6-6
j_call: TRBJ1-1
cdr3_nt: TGTGCCAGCAGTTACTCGCCGGGGGGACTTGAAGCTTTCTTT
cdr3_aa: CASSYSPGGLEAFF

d_call: NA
clone_size: NA
v_call: TRBV19
j_call: TRBJ1-5
cdr3_nt: TGTGCCAGTACGTCGGAGATCCGAAAAGGTTATCAGCCCCAGCATTTT
cdr3_aa: CASTSEIRKGYQPQHF

d_call: NA
clone_size: NA
v_call: TRBV5-4
j_call: TRBJ2-7
cdr3_nt: TGTGCCAGCAGCTTGGTTGGACAGAAGTACGAGCAGTACTTC
cdr3_aa: CASSLVGQKYEQYF

d_call: NA
clone_size: few
v_call: TRBV20-1
j_call: TRBJ2-7
cdr3_nt: TGCAGTGCTGTCAGACAGCTCGAGCAGTACTTC
cdr3_aa: CSAVRQLEQYF

d_call: NA
clone_size: once
v_call: TRBV2
j_call: TRBJ2-5
cdr3_nt: TGTGCCAGCAGTAAATCAAACCAAGAGACCCAGTACTTC
cdr3_aa: CASSKSNQETQYF

d_call: TRBD1
clone_size: once
v_call: TRBV27
j_call: TRBJ1-5
cdr3_nt: TGTGCCAGCAGTGAGACAGGGCTAAGACCCCAGCATTTT
cdr3_aa: CASSETGLRPQHF

d_call: NA
clone_size: NA
v_call: TRBV18
j_call: TRBJ1-4
cdr3_nt: TGTGCCAGCACGGCAGGGCTAGGTAATGAAAAACTGTTTTTT
cdr3_aa: CASTAGLGNEKLFF

d_call: TRBD2
clone_size: NA
v_call: TRBV28
j_call: TRBJ2-1
cdr3_nt: TGTGCCAGCAGTTCCCCGGGACTAGCGGGGTTTGCCTACAATGAGCAGTTCTTC
cdr3_aa: CASSSPGLAGFAYNEQFF

d_call: TRBD1
clone_size: NA
v_call: TRBV4-1
j_call: TRBJ1-2
cdr3_nt: TGCGCCAGCAGCCAAGCCTTATTCTATGGACAGGGGGGTGGCTACACCTTC
cdr3_aa: CASSQALFYGQGGGYTF

d_call: TRBD2
clone_size: NA
v_call: TRBV5-1
j_call: TRBJ2-1
cdr3_nt: TGCGCCAGCAGCTTGGCAGCTAGCGGGGGCGACAATGAGCAGTTCTTC
cdr3_aa: CASSLAASGGDNEQFF

d_call: NA
clone_size: NA
v_call: TRBV6-1
j_call: TRBJ2-7
cdr3_nt: TGTGCCAGCAGTGAATTTTCAGGGGTTTACGAGCAGTACTTC
cdr3_aa: CASSEFSGVYEQYF